This TCR beta chain was captured in a study of blood T cell repertoires in COVID-19. Authors' analysis steps: Counts of nucleated cells, estimated from reference gene primer amplification, were obtained. Only in-frame clones appear in the TCRdb table, and some are missing; sequencing was by immunoSEQ multiplex PCR. That table furnishes V, J and clone size, whereas the DNA furnished D and trimming. The repertoire holds a few hundred thousand clones, with approximately 90% as singletons. The J segment lost 3 bases and the V segment lost 8 bases, leaving 5 bases of the junction unmatched. Germline V gene data show CDR1 as SGHTA and CDR2 as FQGNSA. The CDR3 consists of 14 residues.

The J gene is TRBJ2-1, the V gene TRBV7-2; TRBD2 matches 9 bases. The specimen sequenced was peripheral blood. This receptor was obtained from a woman aged 60-70 years with COVID-19, enrolled during active disease. CDR3: CASGAGGNYNEQFF. Here the CDR3 DNA reads TGTGCCAGCGGTGCGGGGGGGAACTACAATGAGCAGTTCTTC.